This T cell receptor beta chain was sequenced during a study of OX40 agonist ivuxolimab in advanced cancers. About this clone itself: Its specificity is not known.

Study-wide points: At 0.1-3.0 mg/kg, partial responders had clonal expansion among the lowest observed. The antigens recognized by the expanded peripheral T cells, that is their antigen specificity, were not determined.

Germline V gene sequence: CDR1 SEHNR, CDR2 FQNEAQ (reference sequence). The CDR3 runs 16 residues. V was clipped by 3 bases and J by 6 bases; unmatched bases: 12. Method: immunoSEQ multiplex PCR; TCRdb's copy keeps in-frame clones and lacks some. This repertoire shows roughly 80,000 clones, 90% found once; its top ten account for about 1.8%. The source of this sequence is an adult with an advanced solid tumor such as melanoma, head and neck, liver or kidney cancer. The starting material was CD4+ or CD8+ T cells sorted from blood, obtained in a trial of the OX40 agonist ivuxolimab. V is TRBV7-9 and J is TRBJ2-7, with TRBD1 matching 9 bases. The CDR3 sequence is CASSFDPGQGTAEQYF. DNA of the CDR3: TGTGCCAGCAGCTTTGACCCGGGACAGGGAACGGCCGAGCAGTACTTC.